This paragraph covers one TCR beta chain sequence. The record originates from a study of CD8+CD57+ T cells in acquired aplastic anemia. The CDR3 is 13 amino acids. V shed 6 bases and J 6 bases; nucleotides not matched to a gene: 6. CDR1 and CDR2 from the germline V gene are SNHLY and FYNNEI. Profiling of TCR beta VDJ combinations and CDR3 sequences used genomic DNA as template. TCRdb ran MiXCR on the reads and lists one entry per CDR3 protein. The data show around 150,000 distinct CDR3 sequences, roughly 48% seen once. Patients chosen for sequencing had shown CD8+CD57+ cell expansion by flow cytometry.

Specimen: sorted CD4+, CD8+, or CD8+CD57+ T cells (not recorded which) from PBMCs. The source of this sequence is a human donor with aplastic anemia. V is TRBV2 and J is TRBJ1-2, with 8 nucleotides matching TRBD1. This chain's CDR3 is CASSLTGVHGYTF. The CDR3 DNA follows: TGTGCCAGCAGCCTGACAGGGGTTCATGGCTACACCTTC. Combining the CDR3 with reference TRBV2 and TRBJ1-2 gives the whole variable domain EPEVTQTPSHQVTQMGQEVILRCVPISNHLYFYWYRQILGQKVEFLVSFYNNEISEKSEIFDDQFSVERPDGSNFTLKIRSTKLEDSAMYFCASSLTGVHGYTFGSGTRLTVV.